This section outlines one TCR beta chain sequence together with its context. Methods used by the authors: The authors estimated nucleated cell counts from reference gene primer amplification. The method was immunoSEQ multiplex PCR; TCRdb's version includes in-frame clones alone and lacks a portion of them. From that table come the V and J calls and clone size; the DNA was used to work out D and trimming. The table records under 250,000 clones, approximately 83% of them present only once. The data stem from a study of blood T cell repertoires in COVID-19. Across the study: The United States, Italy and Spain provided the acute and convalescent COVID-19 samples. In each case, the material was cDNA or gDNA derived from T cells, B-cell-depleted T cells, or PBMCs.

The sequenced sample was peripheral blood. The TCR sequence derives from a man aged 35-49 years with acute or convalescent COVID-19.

CDR3 in amino acids: CASRKAGLPSEAFF. CDR3 DNA sequence: TGTGCCAGCAGAAAGGCAGGACTCCCTTCTGAAGCTTTCTTT. This chain uses TRBV7-2 with TRBJ1-1; D remains unclear. Trimming removed 6 bases from V and 6 bases from J, with 17 bases in between. The germline V gene has CDR1 SGHTA and CDR2 FQGNSA. The CDR3 runs 14 residues.